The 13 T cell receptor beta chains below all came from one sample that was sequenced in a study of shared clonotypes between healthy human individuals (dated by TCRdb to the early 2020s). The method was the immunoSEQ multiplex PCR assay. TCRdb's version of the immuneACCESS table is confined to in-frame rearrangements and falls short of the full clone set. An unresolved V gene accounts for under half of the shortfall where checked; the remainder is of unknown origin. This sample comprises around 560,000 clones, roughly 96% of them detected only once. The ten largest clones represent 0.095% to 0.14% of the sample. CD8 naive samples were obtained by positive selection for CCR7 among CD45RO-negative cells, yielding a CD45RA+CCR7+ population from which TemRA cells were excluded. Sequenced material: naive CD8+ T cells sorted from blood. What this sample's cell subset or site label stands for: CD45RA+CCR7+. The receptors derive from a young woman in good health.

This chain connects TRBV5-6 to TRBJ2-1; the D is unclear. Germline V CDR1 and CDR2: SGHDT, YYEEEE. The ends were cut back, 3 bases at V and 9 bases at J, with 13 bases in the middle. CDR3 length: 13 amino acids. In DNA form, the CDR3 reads TGTGCCAGCAGCTATAACTCGCCCGTTGAGCAGTTCTTC. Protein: CASSYNSPVEQFF.

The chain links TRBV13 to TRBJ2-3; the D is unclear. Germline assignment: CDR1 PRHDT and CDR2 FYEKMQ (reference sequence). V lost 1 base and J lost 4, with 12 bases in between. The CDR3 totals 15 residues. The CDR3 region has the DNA TGTGCCAGCAGCTTAGAGGGCAGGATGCCAGATACGCAGTATTTT. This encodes CASSLEGRMPDTQYF.

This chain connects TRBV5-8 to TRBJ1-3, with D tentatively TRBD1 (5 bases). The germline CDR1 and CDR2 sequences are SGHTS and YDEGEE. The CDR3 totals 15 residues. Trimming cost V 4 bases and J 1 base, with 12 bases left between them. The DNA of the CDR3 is TGTGCCAGCAGCAGGGGACCGGGGTCTGGAAACACCATATATTTT. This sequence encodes CASSRGPGSGNTIYF.

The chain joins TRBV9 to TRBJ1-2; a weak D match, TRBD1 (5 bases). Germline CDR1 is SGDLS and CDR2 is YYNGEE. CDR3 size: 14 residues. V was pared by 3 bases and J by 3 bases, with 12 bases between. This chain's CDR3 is CASSGATAHYGYTF. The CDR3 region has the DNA TGTGCCAGCAGCGGGGCGACAGCGCACTATGGCTACACCTTC.

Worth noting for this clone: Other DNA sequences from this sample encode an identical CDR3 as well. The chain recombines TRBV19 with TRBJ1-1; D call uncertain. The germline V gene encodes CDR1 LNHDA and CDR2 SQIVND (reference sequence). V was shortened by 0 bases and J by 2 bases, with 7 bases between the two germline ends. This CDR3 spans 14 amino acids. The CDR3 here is CASSIDLENTEAFF. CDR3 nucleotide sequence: TGTGCCAGTAGTATAGATCTGGAAAACACTGAAGCTTTCTTT. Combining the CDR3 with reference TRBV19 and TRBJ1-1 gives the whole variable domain DGGITQSPKYLFRKEGQNVTLSCEQNLNHDAMYWYRQDPGQGLRLIYYSQIVNDFQKGDIAEGYSVSREKKESFPLTVTSAQKNPTAFYLCASSIDLENTEAFFGQGTRLTVV.

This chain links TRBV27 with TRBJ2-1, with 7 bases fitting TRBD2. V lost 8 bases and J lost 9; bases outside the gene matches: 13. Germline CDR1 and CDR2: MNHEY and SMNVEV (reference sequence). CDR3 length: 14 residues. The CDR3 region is CASGVGGGDGEQFF. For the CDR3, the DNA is TGTGCCAGCGGAGTGGGGGGGGGAGATGGTGAGCAGTTCTTC.

CDR3 loop: CASSPWGGLETQYF. CDR3 DNA: TGTGCCAGTAGTCCATGGGGGGGGCTGGAGACCCAGTACTTC. V usage is TRBV19 and J usage is TRBJ2-5; D may be TRBD2 (7 bases). Germline values: CDR1 LNHDA, CDR2 SQIVND (reference sequence). The V gene lost 5 bases and the J gene lost 5 bases, with 15 bases spanning the gap. The CDR3 contains 14 residues.

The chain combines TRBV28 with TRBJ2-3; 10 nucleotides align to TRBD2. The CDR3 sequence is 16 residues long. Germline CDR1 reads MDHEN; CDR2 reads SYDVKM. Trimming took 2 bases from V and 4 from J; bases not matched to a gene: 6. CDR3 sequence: CASSLLAGVSADTQYF. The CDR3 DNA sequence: TGTGCCAGCAGTTTACTAGCGGGAGTTTCAGCAGATACGCAGTATTTT.

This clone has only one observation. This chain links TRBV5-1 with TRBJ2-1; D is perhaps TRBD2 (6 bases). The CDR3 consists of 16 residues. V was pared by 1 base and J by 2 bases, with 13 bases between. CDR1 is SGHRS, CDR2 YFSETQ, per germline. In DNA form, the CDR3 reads TGCGCCAGCAGCTTGCCGGAGGGGTTTACCTACAATGAGCAGTTCTTC. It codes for CASSLPEGFTYNEQFF.

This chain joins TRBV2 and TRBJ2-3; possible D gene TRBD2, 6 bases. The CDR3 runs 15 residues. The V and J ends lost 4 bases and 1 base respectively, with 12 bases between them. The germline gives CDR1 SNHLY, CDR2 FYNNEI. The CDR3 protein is CASSVGGYGTDTQYF. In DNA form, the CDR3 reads TGTGCCAGCAGTGTTGGGGGGTACGGCACAGATACGCAGTATTTT. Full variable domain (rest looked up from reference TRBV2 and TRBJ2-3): EPEVTQTPSHQVTQMGQEVILRCVPISNHLYFYWYRQILGQKVEFLVSFYNNEISEKSEIFDDQFSVERPDGSNFTLKIRSTKLEDSAMYFCASSVGGYGTDTQYFGPGTRLTVL.

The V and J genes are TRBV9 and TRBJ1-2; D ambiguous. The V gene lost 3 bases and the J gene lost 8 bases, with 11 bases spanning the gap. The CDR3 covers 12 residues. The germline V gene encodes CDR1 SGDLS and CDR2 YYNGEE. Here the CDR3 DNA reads TGTGCCAGCAGCGAGGGAGGCTCAGGCTACACCTTC. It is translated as CASSEGGSGYTF.

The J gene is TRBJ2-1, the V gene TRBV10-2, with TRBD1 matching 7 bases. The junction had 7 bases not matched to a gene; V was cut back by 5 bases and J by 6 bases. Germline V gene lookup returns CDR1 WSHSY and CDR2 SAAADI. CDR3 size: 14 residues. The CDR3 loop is CASSHGQDGNEQFF. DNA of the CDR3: TGCGCCAGCAGTCACGGACAGGATGGCAATGAGCAGTTCTTC.

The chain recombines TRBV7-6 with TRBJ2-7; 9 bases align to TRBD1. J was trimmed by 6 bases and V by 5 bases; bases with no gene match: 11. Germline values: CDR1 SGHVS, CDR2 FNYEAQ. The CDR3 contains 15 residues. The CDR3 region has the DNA TGTGCCAGCAGCGAGACGGACAGGGGATCCCTCGAGCAGTACTTC. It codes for CASSETDRGSLEQYF.